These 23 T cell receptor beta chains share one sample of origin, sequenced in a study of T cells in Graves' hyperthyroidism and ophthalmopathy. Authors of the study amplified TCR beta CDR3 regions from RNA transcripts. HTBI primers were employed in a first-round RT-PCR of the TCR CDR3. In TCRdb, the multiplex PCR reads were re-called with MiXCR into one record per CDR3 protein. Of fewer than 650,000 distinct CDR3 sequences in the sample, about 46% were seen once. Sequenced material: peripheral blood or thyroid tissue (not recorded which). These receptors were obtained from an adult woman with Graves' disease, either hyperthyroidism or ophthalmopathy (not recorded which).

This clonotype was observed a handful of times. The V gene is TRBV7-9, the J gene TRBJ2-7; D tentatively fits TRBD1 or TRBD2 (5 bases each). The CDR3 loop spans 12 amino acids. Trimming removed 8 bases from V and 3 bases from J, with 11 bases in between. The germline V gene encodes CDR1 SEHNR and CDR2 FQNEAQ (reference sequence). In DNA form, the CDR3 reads TGTGCCAGCGGAATTGGGGGCTACGAGCAGTACTTC. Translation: CASGIGGYEQYF.

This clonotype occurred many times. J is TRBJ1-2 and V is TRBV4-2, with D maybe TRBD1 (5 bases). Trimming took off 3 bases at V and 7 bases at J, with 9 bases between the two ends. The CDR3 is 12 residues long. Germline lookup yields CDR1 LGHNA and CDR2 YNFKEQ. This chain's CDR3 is CASSHEGSGYTF. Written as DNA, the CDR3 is TGTGCCAGCAGCCATGAGGGGTCTGGCTACACCTTC.

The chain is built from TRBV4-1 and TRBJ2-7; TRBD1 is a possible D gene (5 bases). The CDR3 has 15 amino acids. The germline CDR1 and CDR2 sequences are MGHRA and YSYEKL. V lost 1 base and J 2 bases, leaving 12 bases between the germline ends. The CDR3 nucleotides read TGCGCCAGCAGCCAAGCGAAGACAGAGACCTACGAGCAGTACTTC. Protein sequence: CASSQAKTETYEQYF.

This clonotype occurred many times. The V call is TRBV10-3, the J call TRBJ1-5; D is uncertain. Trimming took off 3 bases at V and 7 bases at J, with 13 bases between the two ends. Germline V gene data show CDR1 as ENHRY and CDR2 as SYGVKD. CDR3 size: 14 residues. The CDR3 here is CAISEEALRQPQHF. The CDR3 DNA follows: TGTGCCATCAGTGAAGAAGCGCTCCGGCAGCCCCAGCATTTT.

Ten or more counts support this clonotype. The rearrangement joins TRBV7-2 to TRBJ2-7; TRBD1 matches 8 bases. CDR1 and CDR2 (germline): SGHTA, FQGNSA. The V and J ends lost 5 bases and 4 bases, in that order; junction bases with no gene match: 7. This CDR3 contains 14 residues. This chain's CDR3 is CASSRGTGKYEQYF. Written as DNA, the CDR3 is TGTGCCAGCAGCCGGGGGACAGGAAAATACGAGCAGTACTTC.

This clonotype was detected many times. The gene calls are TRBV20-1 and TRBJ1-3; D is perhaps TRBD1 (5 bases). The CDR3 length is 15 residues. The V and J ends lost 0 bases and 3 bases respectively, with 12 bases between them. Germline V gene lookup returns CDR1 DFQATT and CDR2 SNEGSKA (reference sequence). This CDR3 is CSARDARTYGNTIYF. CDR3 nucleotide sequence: TGCAGTGCTAGAGATGCCCGGACATATGGAAACACCATATATTTT.

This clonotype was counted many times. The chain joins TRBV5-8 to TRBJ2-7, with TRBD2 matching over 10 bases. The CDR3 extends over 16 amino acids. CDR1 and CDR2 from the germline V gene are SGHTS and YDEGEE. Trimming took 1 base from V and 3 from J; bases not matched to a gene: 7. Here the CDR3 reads CASSLSASGSGYEQYF. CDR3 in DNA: TGTGCCAGCAGCTTGTCGGCTAGCGGGAGCGGCTACGAGCAGTACTTC.

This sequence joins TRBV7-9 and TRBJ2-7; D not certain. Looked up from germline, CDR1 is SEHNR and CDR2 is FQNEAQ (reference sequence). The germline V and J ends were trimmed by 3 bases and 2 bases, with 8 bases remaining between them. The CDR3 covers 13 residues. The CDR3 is CASSLSPPYEQYF. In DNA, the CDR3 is TGTGCCAGCAGCTTGTCTCCCCCCTACGAGCAGTACTTC.

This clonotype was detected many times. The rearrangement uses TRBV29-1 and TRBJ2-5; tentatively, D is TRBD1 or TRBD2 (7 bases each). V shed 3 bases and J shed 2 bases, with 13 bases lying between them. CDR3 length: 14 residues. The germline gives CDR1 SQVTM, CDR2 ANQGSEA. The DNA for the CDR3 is TGCAGCGTTGAGGGAGGGACAGTTCAAGAGACCCAGTACTTC. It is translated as CSVEGGTVQETQYF.

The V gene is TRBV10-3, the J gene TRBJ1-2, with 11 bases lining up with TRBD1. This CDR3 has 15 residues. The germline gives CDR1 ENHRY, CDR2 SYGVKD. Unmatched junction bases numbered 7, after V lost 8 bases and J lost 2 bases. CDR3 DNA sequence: TGTGCCATCGATTCGGGGACAGGGGGGAACTATGGCTACACCTTC. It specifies CAIDSGTGGNYGYTF.

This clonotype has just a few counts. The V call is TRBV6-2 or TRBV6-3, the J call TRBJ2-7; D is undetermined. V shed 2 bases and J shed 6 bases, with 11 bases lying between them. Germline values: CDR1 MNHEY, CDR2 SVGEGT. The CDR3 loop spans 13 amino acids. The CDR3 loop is CASSYNQVREQYF. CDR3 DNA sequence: TGTGCCAGCAGTTACAACCAGGTGCGCGAGCAGTACTTC.

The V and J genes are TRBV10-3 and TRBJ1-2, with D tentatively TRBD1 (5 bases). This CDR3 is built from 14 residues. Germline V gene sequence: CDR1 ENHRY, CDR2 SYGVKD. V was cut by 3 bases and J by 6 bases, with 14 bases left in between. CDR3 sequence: CAISDTSGDDGYTF. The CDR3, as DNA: TGTGCCATCAGTGACACTTCCGGGGACGATGGCTACACCTTC.

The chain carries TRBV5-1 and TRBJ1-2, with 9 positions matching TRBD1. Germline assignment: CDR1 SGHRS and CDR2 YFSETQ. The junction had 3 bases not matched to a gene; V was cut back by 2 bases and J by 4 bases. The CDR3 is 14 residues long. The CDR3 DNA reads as TGCGCCAGCAGCTTATGGGGACAGGGCTATGGCTACACCTTC. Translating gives CASSLWGQGYGYTF.

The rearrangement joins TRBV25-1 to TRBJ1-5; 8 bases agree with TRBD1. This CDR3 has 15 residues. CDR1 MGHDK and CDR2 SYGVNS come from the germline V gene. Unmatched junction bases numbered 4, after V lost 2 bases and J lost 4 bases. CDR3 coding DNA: TGTGCCAGCAGTGAAGACAGGGGCGGGAATCAGCCCCAGCATTTT. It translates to CASSEDRGGNQPQHF.

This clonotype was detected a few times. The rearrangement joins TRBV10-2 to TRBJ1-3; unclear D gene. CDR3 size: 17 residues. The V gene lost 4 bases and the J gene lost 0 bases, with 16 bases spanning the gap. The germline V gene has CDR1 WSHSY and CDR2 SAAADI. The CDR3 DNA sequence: TGCGCCAGCAGTGCGGACCATGCCGCCGTCTCTGGAAACACCATATATTTT. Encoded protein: CASSADHAAVSGNTIYF.

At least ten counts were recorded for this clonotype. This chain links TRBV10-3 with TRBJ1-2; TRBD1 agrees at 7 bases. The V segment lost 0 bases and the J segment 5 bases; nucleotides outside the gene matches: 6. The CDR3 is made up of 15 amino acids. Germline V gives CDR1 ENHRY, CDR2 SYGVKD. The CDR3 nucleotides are TGTGCCATCAGTGAGTCTGCGACAGGGAGGTATGGCTACACCTTC. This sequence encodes CAISESATGRYGYTF.

The CDR3 sequence: CASRHRDSSYNSPLHF. The CDR3 DNA follows: TGTGCCAGCAGGCACCGGGACAGCTCCTATAATTCACCCCTCCACTTT. The chain combines TRBV2 with TRBJ1-6, with 7 bases that match TRBD1. The V gene's germline CDR1 is SNHLY and CDR2 FYNNEI. The CDR3 totals 16 residues. The junction had 5 bases not matched to a gene; V was cut back by 6 bases and J by 0 bases. Using reference TRBV2 and TRBJ1-6 for the parts outside the CDR3, the full variable domain is EPEVTQTPSHQVTQMGQEVILRCVPISNHLYFYWYRQILGQKVEFLVSFYNNEISEKSEIFDDQFSVERPDGSNFTLKIRSTKLEDSAMYFCASRHRDSSYNSPLHFGNGTRLTVT.

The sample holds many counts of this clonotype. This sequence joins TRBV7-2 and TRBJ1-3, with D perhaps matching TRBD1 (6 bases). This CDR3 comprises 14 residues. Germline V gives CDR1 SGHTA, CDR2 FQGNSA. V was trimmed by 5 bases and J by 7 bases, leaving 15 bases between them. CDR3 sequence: CASSPRGGPNTIYF. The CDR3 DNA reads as TGTGCCAGCAGCCCGAGGGGGGGCCCGAACACCATATATTTT.

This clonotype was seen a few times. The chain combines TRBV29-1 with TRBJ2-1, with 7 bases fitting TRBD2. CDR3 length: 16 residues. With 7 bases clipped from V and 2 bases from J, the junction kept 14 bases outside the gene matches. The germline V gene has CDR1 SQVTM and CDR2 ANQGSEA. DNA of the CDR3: TGCAGCGCAAAAAGGGAAAGCGGGATTCCCTACAATGAGCAGTTCTTC. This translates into CSAKRESGIPYNEQFF.

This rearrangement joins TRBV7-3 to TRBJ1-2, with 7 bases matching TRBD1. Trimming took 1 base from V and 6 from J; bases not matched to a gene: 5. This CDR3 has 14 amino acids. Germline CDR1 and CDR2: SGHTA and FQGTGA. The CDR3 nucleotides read TGTGCCAGCAGCTTAATAGGGGGCACAGATGGCTACACCTTC. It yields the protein CASSLIGGTDGYTF.

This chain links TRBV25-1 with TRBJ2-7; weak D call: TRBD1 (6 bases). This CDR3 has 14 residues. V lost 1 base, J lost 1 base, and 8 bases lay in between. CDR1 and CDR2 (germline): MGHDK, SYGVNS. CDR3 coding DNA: TGTGCCAGCAGTGAATCGGGACAATCCTACGAGCAGTACTTC. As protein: CASSESGQSYEQYF.

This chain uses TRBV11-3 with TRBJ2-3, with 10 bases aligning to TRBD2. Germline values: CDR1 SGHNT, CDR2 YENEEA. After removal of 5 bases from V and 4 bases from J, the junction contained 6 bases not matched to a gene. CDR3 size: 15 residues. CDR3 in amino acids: CASSPSGSEADTQYF. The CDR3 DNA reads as TGTGCCAGCAGCCCTAGCGGGAGCGAAGCAGATACGCAGTATTTT.

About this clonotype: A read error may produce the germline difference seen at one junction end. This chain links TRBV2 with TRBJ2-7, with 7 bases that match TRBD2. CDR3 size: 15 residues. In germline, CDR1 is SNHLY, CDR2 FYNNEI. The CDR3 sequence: CASSHVLADSYEQYF. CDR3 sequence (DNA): TGCGCCAGCAGCCACGTCCTAGCGGATTCCTACGAGCAGTACTTC.